These 7 T cell receptor beta chains were all obtained from the same sample, sequenced in a study of T cell changes during pregnancy in multiple sclerosis. Sequencing used immunoSEQ multiplex PCR; TCRdb keeps in-frame clones, though not all of them. The data contain some 87,000 clones, approximately 90% of them singletons. The sample consisted of CD4+ T cells from peripheral blood mononuclear cells, taken before pregnancy. Source of these receptors: a female donor with multiple sclerosis, enrolled in a pregnancy study.

The chain carries TRBV27 and TRBJ1-4; possible D gene TRBD1, 5 bases. This CDR3 is built from 17 residues. Per germline, CDR1 MNHEY and CDR2 SMNVEV (reference sequence). Trimming cost V 4 bases and J 8 bases, with 23 bases left between them. In DNA, the CDR3 is TGTGCCAGCAGTTCAAGACTTCCCAGGGTCCCTGGGGAAAAACTGTTTTTT. Its translation is CASSSRLPRVPGEKLFF.

Only one count was recorded for this clone. This chain uses TRBV18 with TRBJ1-2; 9 bases are shared with TRBD1. V was clipped by 6 bases and J by 5 bases; unmatched bases: 7. The CDR3 is made up of 14 amino acids. The V gene's germline CDR1 is KGHSH and CDR2 LQKENI. CDR3 loop: CASSSRDRGYGYTF. CDR3 coding DNA: TGTGCCAGCTCCAGCCGTGACAGGGGGTATGGCTACACCTTC.

The V call is TRBV6-5, the J call TRBJ1-4, with 7 positions matching TRBD1. The CDR3 sequence is 13 residues long. The V segment lost 6 bases and the J segment 7 bases; nucleotides outside the gene matches: 5. Germline lookup yields CDR1 MNHEY and CDR2 SVGAGI. The CDR3 loop reads CASRGTAIEKLFF. CDR3 coding DNA: TGTGCCAGCAGAGGGACAGCAATTGAAAAACTGTTTTTT.

J is TRBJ2-7 and V is TRBV11-2; 13 bases are shared with TRBD2. Germline assignment: CDR1 SGHAT and CDR2 FQNNGV. This CDR3 is 17 amino acids long. V dropped 3 bases and J dropped 5; count of bases not matched to a gene: 10. The CDR3 protein is CASSFGLGLAGDNEQYF. The CDR3 DNA reads as TGTGCCAGCAGCTTTGGCCTCGGACTAGCGGGAGACAACGAGCAGTACTTC. The complete variable domain, with remaining parts taken from reference TRBV11-2 and TRBJ2-7, reads EAGVAQSPRYKIIEKRQSVAFWCNPISGHATLYWYQQILGQGPKLLIQFQNNGVVDDSQLPKDRFSAERLKGVDSTLKIQPAKLEDSAVYLCASSFGLGLAGDNEQYFGPGTRLTVT.

This clone was seen just once. The chain combines TRBV5-6 with TRBJ2-3; D is uncertain. The V gene lost 0 bases and the J gene lost 2 bases, with 7 bases spanning the gap. The CDR3 runs 14 residues. From germline, CDR1 is SGHDT and CDR2 YYEEEE. CDR3 bases: TGTGCCAGCAGCTTGGGTCATCCCACAGATACGCAGTATTTT. Amino acid sequence: CASSLGHPTDTQYF.

The rearrangement links TRBV30 to TRBJ1-2, with D tentatively TRBD1 (6 bases). Germline V CDR1 and CDR2: GTSNPN, SVGIG (reference sequence). CDR3 length: 14 amino acids. Trimming took 2 bases from V and 4 from J, leaving 14 bases between them. CDR3 nucleotides: TGTGCCTGGAGTAGAACAGGGATACGCTATGGCTACACCTTC. Protein: CAWSRTGIRYGYTF.

This chain connects TRBV5-3 to TRBJ1-6; 7 bases map to TRBD1. TRBV5-3 is recorded as an ORF, its role being uncertain. The CDR3 runs to 19 residues. The J segment lost 0 bases and the V segment lost 3 bases, leaving 12 bases of the junction unmatched. The CDR3 region is CARSSAMLDRSSYNSPLHF. The CDR3 DNA reads as TGTGCCAGAAGCTCCGCGATGCTGGACAGGAGCTCCTATAATTCACCCCTCCACTTT.